The 5 T cell receptor beta chains below all came from one sample that was sequenced in a study of T cell clonotyping in hematopoietic cell transplantation. The data were produced by immunoSEQ multiplex PCR, yet TCRdb's version contains in-frame clones alone and is incomplete. The sample lists roughly 40,000 clones, 94% seen once, with about 0.86% in the top ten. Sequenced: peripheral blood mononuclear cells. These receptors all come from a woman aged 45-65 years in good health. Some clones in this sample may be carry-over from other donors' samples.

This sequence joins TRBV19 and TRBJ2-7, with 9 bases aligning to TRBD2. The ends lost 3 bases at V and 3 bases at J; junction bases unmatched: 9. The V gene's germline CDR1 is LNHDA and CDR2 SQIVND (reference sequence). CDR3 length: 16 amino acids. CDR3 DNA sequence: TGTGCCAGTAGTATGGGGGCTAGCGGGGACTTCTACGAGCAGTACTTC. Translated: CASSMGASGDFYEQYF.

J is TRBJ1-2 and V is TRBV10-3; 7 bases align to TRBD1. Germline V lookup: CDR1 ENHRY, CDR2 SYGVKD. This CDR3 has 12 residues. V lost 6 bases to trimming and J lost 5 bases; unmatched junction nucleotides: 3. This chain's CDR3 is CAIRGTAYGYTF. The DNA of the CDR3 is TGTGCCATCAGGGGGACAGCTTATGGCTACACCTTC.

This clone was counted a single time. This chain links TRBV4-2 with TRBJ2-3; 9 positions match TRBD1. The CDR3 is made up of 16 amino acids. CDR1 LGHNA and CDR2 YNFKEQ come from the germline V gene. Trimming removed 3 bases from V and 6 bases from J; junction bases left unmatched: 10. CDR3 protein: CASSQLPGQGGDTQYF. CDR3 sequence (DNA): TGTGCCAGCAGCCAGTTACCGGGACAGGGTGGGGATACGCAGTATTTT.

This clone was detected only once. The chain employs TRBV7-2 and TRBJ1-2; possible D gene TRBD1, 5 bases. This CDR3 spans 16 amino acids. Germline V lookup: CDR1 SGHTA, CDR2 FQGNSA. V was cut by 7 bases and J by 1 base, with 19 bases left in between. CDR3 loop: CASTMDTQRGNYGYTF. CDR3 DNA: TGTGCCAGCACCATGGACACTCAGCGGGGTAACTATGGCTACACCTTC.

V is TRBV5-6 and J is TRBJ2-3; D is unresolved. Germline CDR1 is SGHDT and CDR2 is YYEEEE. This CDR3 spans 12 amino acids. Trimming left V 4 bases short and J 6 bases short, with 9 bases between. CDR3 coding DNA: TGTGCCAGCAGCCAACCTCCTGATACGCAGTATTTT. Translated: CASSQPPDTQYF. Variable domain in full (rest from reference TRBV5-6 and TRBJ2-3): DAGVTQSPTHLIKTRGQQVTLRCSPKSGHDTVSWYQQALGQGPQFIFQYYEEEERQRGNFPDRFSGHQFPNYSSELNVNALLLGDSALYLCASSQPPDTQYFGPGTRLTVL.